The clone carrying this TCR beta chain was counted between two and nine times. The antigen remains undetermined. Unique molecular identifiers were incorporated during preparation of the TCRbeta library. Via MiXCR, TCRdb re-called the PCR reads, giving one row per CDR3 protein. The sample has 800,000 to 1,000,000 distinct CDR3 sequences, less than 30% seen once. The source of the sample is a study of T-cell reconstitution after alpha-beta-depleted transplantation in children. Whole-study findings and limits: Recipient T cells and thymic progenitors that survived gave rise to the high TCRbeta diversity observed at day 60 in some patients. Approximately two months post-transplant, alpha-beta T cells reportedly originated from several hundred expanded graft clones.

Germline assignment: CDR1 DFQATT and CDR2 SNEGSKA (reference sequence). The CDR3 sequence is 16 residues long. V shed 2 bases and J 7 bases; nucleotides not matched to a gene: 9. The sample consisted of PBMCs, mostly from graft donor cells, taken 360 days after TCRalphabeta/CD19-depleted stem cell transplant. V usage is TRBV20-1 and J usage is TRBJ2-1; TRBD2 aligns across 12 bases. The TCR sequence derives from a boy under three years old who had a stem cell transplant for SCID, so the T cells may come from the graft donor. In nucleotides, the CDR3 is TGCAGTGCTAGATCTTGGACTAGCGGGATCGGTAATGAGCAGTTCTTC. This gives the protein CSARSWTSGIGNEQFF.